Included here is one TCR beta chain sequence, with context. No cognate antigen has been identified for it. Base qualities are not provided; no much larger clone lies one nucleotide away. Sequences SGHAT (CDR1) and FQDESV (CDR2) are obtained from the germline V gene (reference sequence). Deletion took 5 bases off V and 0 bases off J, with a span of 14 bases between the germline ends. The CDR3 runs 15 residues from the cysteine to the phenylalanine. CDR3 DNA only is kept here, 45 bases in frame from base 1. The cohort comprised under 700 healthy bone marrow donors. Cohort members were all nominally healthy when sampled, although unrecorded immune exposures were likely present. The donor was CMV seronegative and belonged to the group of around 400 seronegative cohort members. A peripheral blood sample was provided by each donor, and peripheral blood mononuclear cells were used for TCR beta sequencing. The Qiagen DNeasy Blood Extraction Kit was used to extract genomic DNA from the blood cell samples.

The library was built by means of the immunoSEQ multiplex PCR assay. For the multiplex PCR, a mixture combining 60 forward primers for TCR Vbeta segments and 13 reverse primers for TCR Jbeta segments was used. The CDR3 region of rearranged TCR beta genes was amplified from genomic DNA by a multiplex PCR assay. Amplified TCR beta libraries were sequenced as 87-base-pair reads on the Illumina HiSeq System. Per the original workflow: A later analysis tallied approximately 87 million unique TCR beta chains across the roughly 610 repertoires, and 10 million to 11 million of those chains were shared by two or more donors. A nearest-neighbor algorithm error-corrected the raw reads and collapsed the reads into unique sequences, merging closely related sequences to remove PCR and sequencing errors. Alignment of CDR3 sequences to IMGT reference sequences was used to assign V, D and J gene segments. For a sequence to be retained, a match of at least six nucleotides to both a V gene segment and a J gene segment was required. Rearrangements were classified as productive when the CDR3 lacked stop codons and remained in frame with V and J, and all other rearrangements were classified as non-productive. Following IMGT convention, CDR3 was defined as the stretch from the second conserved V-encoded cysteine to the conserved J-encoded phenylalanine. The earlier analysis of 450 to 750 of the donors excluded any sequence lacking an unambiguous match to a single V gene segment. An earlier analysis of several hundred of the donors called V segments functional above 56.7% productive rearrangements and segregating when the between-donor standard deviation exceeded 5%. A statistical classification framework was developed to diagnose cytomegalovirus status using the catalog of TCR beta chain sequences. A later analysis assigned V and J genes by comparing TCR nucleotide sequences with IMGT/GENE-DB human TR gene sequences. In a later analysis, CDR3 sequences and most-parsimonious VDJ recombination scenarios were assigned using the TCRdist pipeline. A later analysis defined each TCR beta chain by its CDR3 amino acid sequence plus V-gene family, and excluded reads lacking a unique V-gene family. To address suspected cross-contamination and a sequencing artifact, a later analysis removed 550 to 750 highly shared, low-generation-probability nucleotide sequences. In a later analysis, a clonal expansion index for each public chain was calculated from normalized within-repertoire ranks of inferred template counts. In a later analysis, generation probabilities were computed with a VDJ recombination model fitted to out-of-frame rearrangements, and the resulting probabilities were checked against IGoR. A later analysis scored TCR-TCR, TCR-HLA and TCR-CMV co-occurrence with hypergeometric tests, applying a repertoire-size bias correction to TCR pairs. A later analysis estimated false discovery rates by permuting HLA or CMV assignments 20 times. In a later analysis, co-occurring TCRs were grouped using DBSCAN, with TCRdist sequence similarity added in when clustering inside HLA-allele-positive subsets. Repertoires with fewer than 30,000 or more than 120,000 public chains were left out of co-occurrence clustering, as were five repertoires with anomalous nucleotide sharing. Sourced from immuneACCESS, this table was stored by TCRdb with only in-frame sequences that have V and J called. A share of the clones is absent; for the studies checked, an unresolved V gene accounts for under half, and the remainder has no known explanation. V, J and clone size are taken as reported in that table, and D and trimming were inferred from the DNA itself. Counted in this sample were approximately 220,000 clones; about 83% of them appeared once. The top ten hold 1.2% to 1.5% of the sample.

The data derive from a study of cytomegalovirus exposure and HLA in healthy donors (dated by TCRdb to 2017 to 2019). Describing the broader study: According to an earlier analysis of a few hundred of the donors, about 179 million T cells yielded 117 million unique TCR beta sequences and 250 to 350 Gb of sequence data. Because of strong linkage in the cohort, roughly 5 DR-DQ haplotypes were treated as single units for association and clustering. Rather than using new phenotypic data, the later analysis identified candidate immune exposures from TCR beta sequences and from how often those sequences occurred across donors. An earlier analysis of about 620 of the donors applied high-throughput TCR beta sequencing to assess whether each TCR beta V gene segment acted as functional or pseudogenic. The study used immunosequencing to profile the T cell repertoires of 670 or so subjects and linked those repertoires to cytomegalovirus serostatus. HLA typing covered class I and class II loci at four-digit resolution. In a later analysis, previously published TCR beta repertoires from 550 to 750 donors were re-analyzed and high-resolution HLA genotyping was added so that TCR occurrence patterns could be studied. The study combined high-throughput TCR immunosequencing, statistical association of individual TCRs with disease status, and machine learning to predict cytomegalovirus infection status. Among about 400 genotyped donors of the cohort, an average of about 220,000 unique TCR beta nucleotide sequences was sequenced per donor, of which roughly 17% were non-productive. Donor age, sex, ethnicity and CMV serostatus were compiled alongside the repertoire data. About 320 gigabases of sequencing data and 80 million or so unique TCR sequences were included in an early release covering about 620 HLA-typed donors. The genetic ancestry cluster associated with self-reported Caucasian donors included approximately 85% of the 398 genotyped donors. In addition to the first cohort of approximately 650 subjects, a separate validation cohort of about 120 different subjects was used. Genome-wide SNP genotypes for about three fifths of the roughly 670 donors were used in a later genetic analysis, which treated that subset as a discovery cohort. The number of typed donors differed by locus: roughly 620-630 for A, B, C, DRB1 and DQB1; some 500 for DQA1; some 610 for DPA1; and around 450 for DPB1. The study was designed to test whether signatures of past pathogen exposure could be identified by cataloging public T cell receptors. Every repertoire in the discovery cohort had been generated on one and the same sequencing platform. Study-wide conclusions, independent of this receptor: Some IMGT-functional V segments, including TRBV6-2 and TRBV6-3, could not be told apart with the 87-base-pair reads, so those segments were excluded. Only TCR beta chains were sequenced in this cohort, and the absence of alpha or paired-chain data limited detectable features. In vitro tests confirmed that a few of the cytomegalovirus-associated TCR beta chains recognize cytomegalovirus antigens. Because counts were too low, some 17 rarely observed V segments, including chromosome 9 orphons, were excluded from the earlier analysis of fewer than 650 of the donors. A later analysis associated 17,000 or so TCR beta sequences with specific HLA alleles at a false discovery rate of 0.05. According to a later analysis, TCR association rates differed among HLA loci, with DRB1 alleles showing the most associated TCRs and HLA-C alleles showing the fewest. Most CMV-associated TCR beta chains appeared to be HLA-restricted in a later analysis, and the HLA associations seemed to be driven largely by CMV exposure. According to a later analysis, parvovirus B19, influenza, CMV and Epstein-Barr virus appeared linked to several top co-occurrence clusters. A cluster of highly shared sequence variants was judged likely to represent a technical artifact of the sequencing pipeline. In a later genetic analysis, fewer N-insertions in productive TCRs were reported among donors in an Asian-associated ancestry cluster than the 666-donor mean. The classifier was reported to diagnose cytomegalovirus status with high specificity and sensitivity in both the original and validation cohorts. The only immune exposure information available for the cohort was CMV serostatus. The presence/absence analyses assumed that sequencing depth was roughly uniform across donors, and that assumption may not be true. Correlated functional status among segregating V segments might be attributable to linkage disequilibrium, but an unknown experimental factor could not be ruled out. According to the authors, the approach could potentially be generalized to other disease states and immunological phenotypes. An earlier analysis of approximately 500 of the donors showed that most TCR beta V segments appeared in productive rearrangements either about 87% or about 30% of the time, which broadly matched IMGT annotations. HLA typing was unavailable for some donors at each locus, so association tests used only the typed subset. A later genetic analysis associated a missense DCLRE1C variant with V-gene and J-gene trimming of TCR beta chains, and an independent cohort replicated the association. The study listed 150 to 200 TCR beta chains as associated with cytomegalovirus. A further reported finding was that TCR beta sequences accurately predicted the HLA-A and HLA-B alleles for most subjects in the first cohort. Strong co-occurrence of HLA alleles, especially DR and DQ, made assigning TCR associations to individual alleles difficult. In a later analysis, HLA-associated TCR beta chains were found to be more clonally expanded and to have lower generation probabilities than equally common non-associated chains. Across donors, most TCR sequences were observed very rarely, whereas some public TCRs were present in many individuals.

The V and J genes are TRBV11-1 and TRBJ2-7; TRBD1 could be the D gene, as 5 bases match. The sample taken for sequencing was PBMCs. This receptor was obtained from a girl aged 10 to 17 in good health and CMV-seronegative. Read as DNA, the sequence is TGTGCCAGCAGCCACTCACAGGTTCCCTCCTACGAGCAGTACTTC. Translated, it gives CASSHSQVPSYEQYF.